Listed below are T cell receptor beta chains from one sample, sequenced in a study of vaccination and CD4 T cells after COVID-19. For these receptors, no antigen is known. TCRdb itself ran the PCR reads through MiXCR, one entry per CDR3 protein. The top ten clones hold over 15% of a sample with 8,100 or so distinct CDR3 sequences, about 53% of them seen once. Specimen: CD4+ T cells from blood, cultured in vitro. The receptors here all came from a human donor in good health. The CDR3 runs from the conserved cysteine through the conserved F or W. D genes are given only for firm matches. Only part of the rows carry a size: once, few, many, or a class if the clone is expanded.

clone_size,v_call,j_call,d_call,cdr3_aa,cdr3_nt
NA,TRBV12-3/TRBV12-4,TRBJ2-5,NA,CASSPQRVLGGETQYF,TGTGCCAGCAGTCCACAACGGGTCCTTGGGGGGGAGACCCAGTACTTC
few,TRBV19,TRBJ1-5,NA,CASSSLFGNQPQHF,TGTGCCAGTAGTAGTTTGTTTGGCAATCAGCCCCAGCATTTT
NA,TRBV4-1,TRBJ2-7,TRBD2,CASSQGPPHGLAGGPVYEQYF,TGCGCCAGCAGCCAAGGCCCCCCTCATGGACTAGCGGGAGGGCCGGTCTACGAGCAGTACTTC
few,TRBV19,TRBJ1-1,NA,CASTKLGVGENTEAFF,TGTGCCAGTACGAAATTGGGGGTTGGTGAGAACACTGAAGCTTTCTTT
few,TRBV6-2/TRBV6-3,TRBJ2-3,NA,CASRWAVGTDTQYF,TGTGCCAGCAGGTGGGCGGTGGGCACAGATACGCAGTATTTT
NA,TRBV7-8,TRBJ2-3,NA,CASSLASGVLTDTQYF,TGTGCCAGCAGCTTAGCCTCAGGGGTATTGACAGATACGCAGTATTTT
NA,TRBV5-1,TRBJ1-5,TRBD1,CASSLERGLKSNQPQHF,TGCGCCAGCAGCTTGGAAAGGGGGCTAAAGAGCAATCAGCCCCAGCATTTT
NA,TRBV28,TRBJ2-5,NA,CASTGQGETQYF,TGTGCCAGCACCGGGCAGGGAGAGACCCAGTACTTC
once,TRBV24-1,TRBJ1-1,TRBD1,CATSDSDRGGTEAFF,TGTGCCACCAGTGACTCCGACAGGGGAGGTACTGAAGCTTTCTTT
NA,TRBV30,TRBJ1-5,NA,CAWRPKGQLSNQPQHF,TGTGCCTGGAGACCAAAGGGACAACTTAGCAATCAGCCCCAGCATTTT
once,TRBV7-6,TRBJ2-3,NA,CASSATDTQYF,TGTGCCAGCAGCGCCACAGATACGCAGTATTTT
NA,TRBV6-1,TRBJ1-3,NA,CASSVNVNSGNTIYF,TGTGCCAGCAGTGTGAACGTAAACTCTGGAAACACCATATATTTT
NA,TRBV12-3/TRBV12-4,TRBJ1-1,TRBD1,CASSDRVVSEAFF,TGTGCCAGCAGCGACAGGGTTGTCTCTGAAGCTTTCTTT
NA,TRBV19,TRBJ2-7,NA,CASTMGRGEQYF,TGTGCCAGTACCATGGGCAGAGGCGAGCAGTACTTC
NA,TRBV14,TRBJ2-7,NA,CASSLGRTSYEQYF,TGTGCCAGCAGTCTGGGACGGACCTCCTACGAGCAGTACTTC
NA,TRBV7-9,TRBJ2-3,NA,CASSWGLGGLSTDTQYF,TGTGCCAGCAGCTGGGGGCTTGGGGGGCTGAGCACAGATACGCAGTATTTT
NA,TRBV10-2,TRBJ2-7,TRBD2,CASSGTSYYEQYF,TGCGCCAGCAGTGGGACTAGCTACTACGAGCAGTACTTC
few,TRBV7-8,TRBJ2-5,NA,CASSSEGTQYF,TGTGCCAGCAGCTCTGAGGGGACCCAGTACTTC
NA,TRBV7-2,TRBJ1-2,TRBD1,CAIRDRDAYGYTF,TGTGCCATTCGGGACAGGGACGCCTATGGCTACACCTTC
NA,TRBV6-1,TRBJ2-2,NA,CASSELGFTGELFF,TGTGCCAGCAGTGAACTGGGGTTCACCGGGGAGCTGTTTTTT
NA,TRBV30,TRBJ1-1,NA,CAWSIPWGGNTEAFF,TGTGCCTGGAGTATCCCGTGGGGAGGGAACACTGAAGCTTTCTTT
NA,TRBV20-1,TRBJ1-2,NA,CSARDVKGGANYGYTF,TGCAGTGCTAGAGATGTGAAGGGGGGAGCTAACTATGGCTACACCTTC
NA,TRBV6-2/TRBV6-3,TRBJ2-1,TRBD2,CASSSSGGAGNEQFF,TGTGCCAGCAGCTCTAGCGGGGGGGCGGGGAATGAGCAGTTCTTC
NA,TRBV7-8,TRBJ2-1,NA,CASSFSPGGSSYNEQFF,TGTGCCAGCAGCTTCTCACCTGGGGGGAGCTCCTACAATGAGCAGTTCTTC
NA,TRBV20-1,TRBJ1-5,TRBD1,CSARAGQSNSNQPQHF,TGCAGTGCTAGGGCGGGACAGTCGAATAGCAATCAGCCCCAGCATTTT
NA,TRBV2,TRBJ2-1,TRBD2,CASRPQAAGTNEQFF,TGTGCCAGCAGGCCACAGGCAGCGGGAACTAATGAGCAGTTCTTC
NA,TRBV19,TRBJ2-2,NA,CASSIGLPNTGELFF,TGTGCCAGTAGTATTGGGCTTCCGAACACCGGGGAGCTGTTTTTT
NA,TRBV6-1,TRBJ2-5,NA,CASRRDQRGETQYF,TGTGCCAGCAGACGGGACCAAAGGGGAGAGACCCAGTACTTC
NA,TRBV20-1,TRBJ1-6,TRBD1,CSAKKTGGYSPLHF,TGCAGTGCTAAAAAGACAGGGGGCTACTCACCCCTCCACTTT
NA,TRBV5-1,TRBJ2-1,NA,CASSLDTTSHNEQFF,TGCGCCAGCAGCTTGGACACAACTTCTCACAATGAGCAGTTCTTC
few,TRBV5-1,TRBJ1-1,NA,CASSSRTVNTEAFF,TGCGCCAGCAGCTCAAGGACGGTGAACACTGAAGCTTTCTTT
once,TRBV6-5,TRBJ2-1,NA,CASSYGSGRFSYNEQFF,TGTGCCAGCAGTTACGGCAGCGGGCGGTTCTCCTACAATGAGCAGTTCTTC
NA,TRBV11-2,TRBJ2-1,TRBD2,CASSLRTSGIYNEQFF,TGTGCCAGCAGCTTAAGGACTAGCGGGATCTACAATGAGCAGTTCTTC
few,TRBV11-2,TRBJ2-7,NA,CASSLVASYEQYF,TGTGCCAGCAGCTTAGTCGCGTCCTACGAGCAGTACTTC
NA,TRBV20-1,TRBJ1-5,NA,CSASPPGGNQPQHF,TGCAGTGCTAGTCCCCCCGGGGGCAATCAGCCCCAGCATTTT
NA,TRBV20-1,TRBJ2-5,NA,CSAPSPSRETQYF,TGCAGTGCTCCCTCCCCGTCGCGGGAGACCCAGTACTTC
NA,TRBV20-1,TRBJ1-6,TRBD1,CSARDPGQGNSPLHF,TGCAGTGCTAGAGATCCGGGACAGGGCAATTCACCCCTCCACTTT
few,TRBV6-1,TRBJ1-5,NA,CASTDGVQPQHF,TGTGCCAGCACCGATGGGGTCCAGCCCCAGCATTTT
NA,TRBV20-1,TRBJ1-6,NA,CSATSGVLGSPLHF,TGCAGTGCGACGAGTGGGGTTCTAGGTTCACCCCTCCACTTT
few,TRBV5-1,TRBJ2-7,TRBD1,CASSRDSATYEQYF,TGCGCCAGCAGCAGGGACAGCGCTACCTACGAGCAGTACTTC
few,TRBV7-6,TRBJ1-1,NA,CASSLPGAEAFF,TGTGCCAGCAGCTTACCCGGGGCTGAAGCTTTCTTT
NA,TRBV18,TRBJ2-7,NA,CASSPRGRAYEQYF,TGTGCCAGCTCACCACGTGGCAGGGCATACGAGCAGTACTTC
NA,TRBV30,TRBJ2-2,NA,CAWNSGRGSGELFF,TGTGCCTGGAACTCGGGGAGGGGGTCCGGGGAGCTGTTTTTT
once,TRBV20-1,TRBJ2-3,NA,CSARGGADTDTQYF,TGCAGTGCCCGAGGGGGGGCAGACACAGATACGCAGTATTTT
NA,TRBV14,TRBJ1-1,TRBD1,CASSLGPGGTEAFF,TGTGCCAGCAGCTTAGGTCCAGGGGGCACTGAAGCTTTCTTT
NA,TRBV12-3/TRBV12-4,TRBJ2-3,NA,CASMPGYTDTQYF,TGTGCCAGCATGCCGGGGTACACAGATACGCAGTATTTT
few,TRBV7-9,TRBJ1-3,NA,CASSLQGSGNTIYF,TGTGCCAGCAGCTTACAGGGATCTGGAAACACCATATATTTT
NA,TRBV30,TRBJ2-5,TRBD2,CAWSVRAGGETQYF,TGTGCCTGGAGTGTCCGAGCCGGGGGGGAGACCCAGTACTTC
NA,TRBV18,TRBJ1-2,NA,CASSPGTAHGYTF,TGTGCCAGCTCACCAGGGACGGCTCATGGCTACACCTTC
NA,TRBV20-1,TRBJ2-1,TRBD2,CSAKTSGHYNEQFF,TGCAGTGCTAAGACTAGCGGGCACTACAATGAGCAGTTCTTC
few,TRBV20-1,TRBJ2-4,NA,CSARHNLAKNIQYF,TGCAGTGCCCGTCATAACCTAGCCAAAAACATTCAGTACTTC
NA,TRBV6-1,TRBJ1-2,TRBD1,CASSLRDRGVDGYTF,TGTGCCAGCAGCCTAAGGGACAGGGGTGTCGATGGCTACACCTTC
NA,TRBV24-1,TRBJ2-5,TRBD2,CATSDRLAGQETQYF,TGTGCCACCAGTGATCGGCTAGCGGGACAAGAGACCCAGTACTTC
few,TRBV6-2/TRBV6-3,TRBJ1-5,NA,CASSYSISVSNQPQHF,TGTGCCAGCAGTTACTCGATATCCGTTAGCAATCAGCCCCAGCATTTT
NA,TRBV7-9,TRBJ1-6,TRBD1,CASSLRTGDSPLHF,TGTGCCAGCAGCCTCCGGACAGGGGATTCACCCCTCCACTTT